Below, one T cell receptor beta chain is given with its context. Trimming left V 5 bases short and J 9 bases short, with 17 bases between. Germline CDR1 is SEHNR and CDR2 is FQNEAQ (reference sequence). The CDR3 has 15 amino acids. The sample is drawn from a study of blood T cell repertoires in COVID-19. Study in general: Spain, Italy and the United States supplied samples that represented acute and convalescent COVID-19. In each case, the material was cDNA or gDNA derived from T cells, B-cell-depleted T cells, or PBMCs.

Authors' processing steps: Amplification of reference gene primers was used by the study to estimate nucleated cell counts. Measured with immunoSEQ multiplex PCR; TCRdb has only the in-frame clones, and not every one. V and J calls and clone size are as listed in that table; D and trimming were resolved from the DNA. This table has about 160,000 clones, over 80% appearing once. Source material: peripheral blood. This TCR derives from a woman older than 75 with active or convalescent COVID-19. The chain recombines TRBV7-9 with TRBJ1-6; D possibly corresponds to TRBD1 (5 bases). This CDR3 reads CASSAGSLGGSPLHF. DNA of the CDR3: TGTGCCAGCAGCGCCGGTTCCCTCGGGGGTTCACCCCTCCACTTT.